This T cell receptor (beta chain) derives from a study of blood T cell repertoires in COVID-19. TCRdb's copy holds only in-frame clones and misses some; the assay was immunoSEQ multiplex PCR. The table includes just over 95,000 clones, less than 95% detected once. CDR3 length: 16 residues. Germline V CDR1 and CDR2: MNHEY, SMNVEV (reference sequence). Trimming shortened V by 3 bases and J by 2 bases, and 16 bases separated the two germline ends. The source material was peripheral blood. The chain is built from TRBV27 and TRBJ1-2; tentative D call: TRBD1 (6 bases). The clonotype was recovered from a man aged 55 to 70 with acute or convalescent COVID-19. CDR3 bases: TGTGCCAGCAGTTTCGTGGGGGCCGGACTGAACTATGGCTACACCTTC. This codes for CASSFVGAGLNYGYTF.